A selection of T cell receptor beta chains follows, all from one sample in a study of blood T cell repertoires in COVID-19. Repertoires were generated with immunoSEQ multiplex PCR, while TCRdb's copy carries only in-frame clones and drops some. This sample carries approximately 400,000 clones, roughly 80% of them seen once, and the ten largest clones take approximately 1%. The sequenced sample was peripheral blood. Receptor source: a human donor with acute or convalescent COVID-19. The donor label of this sample is uncertain. Each CDR3 is given without its conserved first and last residue. The order of the fields is clone size, V gene, J gene, CDR3 protein. A row's size may be missing; if present it is once, few, many or a size class.

size: .
V: TRBV5-6
J: .
CDR3: ASSLGGTGIYNEQF

size: .
V: TRBV7-2
J: TRBJ2-3
CDR3: ASSVTGAGAGVTQY

size: .
V: TRBV6-5
J: TRBJ2-1
CDR3: ASSPGLAFEQF

size: few
V: TRBV5-5
J: TRBJ1-2
CDR3: ASSGSRLLDDYT

size: .
V: TRBV7-9
J: TRBJ1-5
CDR3: ASSSSTGPHSNQPQH

size: once
V: TRBV5-4
J: TRBJ1-6
CDR3: ASSLGDYNSPLH

size: .
V: TRBV28
J: TRBJ2-7
CDR3: ASSLAGSHEQY

size: .
V: TRBV10-2
J: TRBJ2-7
CDR3: ASRTNRDRRTYEQY

size: .
V: TRBV19
J: TRBJ1-4
CDR3: ASSIRFGTQLF

size: .
V: TRBV6-6
J: TRBJ2-1
CDR3: ASSYWPEQF

size: .
V: TRBV7-2
J: TRBJ2-7
CDR3: ASSLTSGYEQY

size: .
V: TRBV19
J: TRBJ1-3
CDR3: ASSTLTGSGNTIY

size: .
V: TRBV2
J: TRBJ2-1
CDR3: ASSESGVSYNEQF

size: once
V: TRBV28
J: TRBJ2-4
CDR3: ASSSVRYSLAKNIQY

size: .
V: TRBV18
J: TRBJ1-1
CDR3: ASSPDRDNEAF

size: .
V: TRBV6-5
J: TRBJ1-1
CDR3: ASSYSMALNTEAF

size: .
V: TRBV24-1
J: TRBJ2-3
CDR3: ATSEPSNTDTQY

size: .
V: TRBV6-1
J: TRBJ2-7
CDR3: ASSEGTSGPYEQY

size: .
V: TRBV5-1
J: TRBJ1-2
CDR3: ASSLVQGALDGYT

size: .
V: TRBV3-1/TRBV3-2
J: TRBJ1-1
CDR3: ASSQYWGEGTEAF

size: .
V: TRBV6-5
J: TRBJ2-1
CDR3: ASRLLGSLANEQF

size: .
V: TRBV5-4
J: TRBJ2-6
CDR3: ASSNHRGSGANVLT

size: .
V: TRBV2
J: TRBJ1-2
CDR3: ASSGGQVPQYGYT

size: .
V: TRBV2
J: TRBJ1-1
CDR3: AAGGTNTEAF

size: .
V: TRBV2
J: TRBJ2-7
CDR3: ASILQGRRYEQY

size: .
V: TRBV19
J: TRBJ1-1
CDR3: ASSDRGLYTEAF

size: many
V: TRBV4-1
J: TRBJ2-1
CDR3: ASSQEIGGGAAYNEQF

size: .
V: TRBV7-2
J: TRBJ2-5
CDR3: ASSHDSQETQY

size: .
V: TRBV11-2
J: TRBJ2-2
CDR3: ASSPRDRSSGELF

size: .
V: TRBV29-1
J: TRBJ1-2
CDR3: SGGTANSNYGYT